This is a list of T cell receptor beta chains from one sample in a study of T-cell memory formation after mild COVID-19. MiXCR was run by TCRdb on the 5' RACE reads, yielding one entry per CDR3 protein. Found here are 65,000 to 90,000 distinct CDR3 sequences, around 13% of them singletons; the top ten hold less than 45%. The source material was PBMCs or a T cell subset sorted from them (not recorded which). All receptors come from a man aged 18 to 29 who had mild COVID-19 (a few samples of this study predate the infection). Cell type and time point are not known. CDR3s leave out the opening cysteine and the closing phenylalanine or tryptophan. A row's size may be missing; if present it is once, few, many or a size class.

clone_size cdr3_length v_call cdr3_aa
NA 13 TRBV4-3 ASSQDLRGQETQY
few 13 TRBV2 ASSGRRISYNEQF
few 14 TRBV4-3 ASSQYLGQLNYGYT
NA 16 TRBV12-3/TRBV12-4 ASSLSGGSRGRTDTQY
few 10 TRBV23-1 ASRNLNSPLH
few 10 TRBV9 ASSGGAAEAF
NA 12 TRBV7-2 ASSLGQGGSPLH
few 14 TRBV9 ASSVTRGPSDYGYT
few 13 TRBV7-2 ASSSWKQVTDGYT
few 15 TRBV7-8 ASSSGGGPYSNQPQH
few 12 TRBV5-1 ASSSVGQGNGYT
NA 13 TRBV7-6 ASSSPRGDTGELF
many 12 TRBV5-1 ASSFGLGSYEQY
few 11 TRBV3-1 ASSQAGVGEQY
few 13 TRBV7-9 ASSSKGKIYFEAF
few 13 TRBV4-2 ASSHGVYSNQPQH
few 11 TRBV10-3 AISESEFYEQY
NA 13 TRBV20-1 SASYYRVPNEKLF
NA 12 TRBV10-3 AISGQAVVTEAF
NA 13 TRBV5-5 ASSLGTGVRQPQH
NA 12 TRBV7-2 ASSSGQHGDTQY
once 11 TRBV19 ASSMLGNQPQH
few 10 TRBV9 ASSVEGGELF
NA 13 TRBV6-5 ASSRRGVGQETQY
NA 13 TRBV19 ASSRYSTSLGTQY
NA 14 TRBV20-1 SARVAGVSSYNEQF
few 13 TRBV20-1 SANPHAGTNSPLH
NA 13 TRBV3-1 ASSQQGLGNQPQH
few 10 TRBV6-2/TRBV6-3 ASSYPRYEQY
NA 13 TRBV9 ASSPQGVPDTEAF
NA 13 TRBV7-9 ASSLRLSGADTQY
NA 12 TRBV7-2 ASSTGGGRNEQF
few 14 TRBV4-2 ASSRPASQMNTEAF
NA 8 TRBV20-1 SAARGTQY
few 13 TRBV6-5 ASSYSGFSTDTQY
NA 13 TRBV5-1 ASSLELGRMETQY
NA 12 TRBV4-1 ASSPFEDTGELF
NA 10 TRBV4-1 ASSHSNEKLF
few 13 TRBV27 ASSRWTITTGELF
many 11 TRBV7-9 ASSGERQETQY
few 11 TRBV3-1 ASSQDVYQPQH
few 11 TRBV7-7 ASSRTPPETQY
many 13 TRBV12-3/TRBV12-4 ASTSDAQRTDTQY
NA 13 TRBV13 ARSLGRGVYSEQY